Given below is one T cell receptor beta chain in context. Some clones are missing from TCRdb's copy, which holds only in-frame ones; the method was immunoSEQ multiplex PCR. The sample comprises around 29,000 clones, approximately 79% of which are singletons, and roughly 21% rests with the top ten. This sample was taken from a study of control samples from healthy donors and cancer patients. Germline V lookup: CDR1 MNHEY, CDR2 SMNVEV (reference sequence). V lost 5 bases and J 6 bases, leaving 11 bases between the germline ends. The CDR3 sequence is 13 residues long. The chain joins TRBV27 to TRBJ2-1, with D tentatively TRBD2 (6 bases). This TCR was recovered from a man aged 60 to 69 with head and neck cancer. Material: PBMCs. Written as DNA, the CDR3 is TGTGCCAGCAGTCCCCTAGCGTTCAATGAGCAGTTCTTC. Its translation: CASSPLAFNEQFF.